The 28 T cell receptor beta chains below come from one sample, sequenced in a study of cytomegalovirus exposure and HLA in healthy donors. PCR employed 60 Vbeta and 13 Jbeta primers. Clones were sequenced by immunoSEQ multiplex PCR, and TCRdb holds only the in-frame ones, with some missing. The sample has approximately 60,000 clones; approximately 83% are singletons. Sequencing was performed on PBMCs. The receptors derive from a man between 25 and 39 years old in good health and CMV-seronegative.

The rearrangement uses TRBV9 and TRBJ2-7; 7 positions match TRBD1. Germline lookup yields CDR1 SGDLS and CDR2 YYNGEE. CDR3 length: 14 amino acids. V was clipped by 3 bases and J by 2 bases; unmatched bases: 5. CDR3 bases: TGTGCCAGCAGCGCGGGACAGAACCCCTACGAGCAGTACTTC. Translation: CASSAGQNPYEQYF.

This clone was detected a few times. The chain carries TRBV6-6 and TRBJ1-5; the D is unclear. Per the germline V gene, CDR1 is MNHNY and CDR2 is SVGAGI (reference sequence). CDR3 length: 14 residues. The V gene lost 2 bases and the J gene lost 2 bases, with 7 bases spanning the gap. The DNA of the CDR3 is TGTGCCAGCAGTTACGCGGTGGGCAATCAGCCCCAGCATTTT. It translates to CASSYAVGNQPQHF.

The chain uses TRBV19 and TRBJ2-1; D gene uncertain. V lost 5 bases, J lost 7 bases, and 12 bases lay in between. Per germline, CDR1 LNHDA and CDR2 SQIVND (reference sequence). This CDR3 is built from 13 residues. CDR3 loop: CASSYPVDNEQFF. The CDR3 DNA reads as TGTGCCAGTAGTTATCCGGTAGATAATGAGCAGTTCTTC. Drawing the rest from reference TRBV19 and TRBJ2-1, the complete variable domain is DGGITQSPKYLFRKEGQNVTLSCEQNLNHDAMYWYRQDPGQGLRLIYYSQIVNDFQKGDIAEGYSVSREKKESFPLTVTSAQKNPTAFYLCASSYPVDNEQFFGPGTRLTVL.

This chain uses TRBV19 with TRBJ2-1; the match to TRBD2 covers 8 bases. In germline, CDR1 is LNHDA, CDR2 SQIVND (reference sequence). This CDR3 is built from 14 residues. The V and J ends lost 5 bases and 3 bases, in that order; junction bases with no gene match: 3. CDR3 amino acids: CASSPGGGYNEQFF. CDR3 DNA: TGTGCCAGTAGTCCGGGGGGGGGCTACAATGAGCAGTTCTTC.

V and J are TRBV15 and TRBJ2-2, with D possibly matching TRBD2 (6 bases). V lost 1 base, J lost 2 bases, and 8 bases lay in between. Germline-derived CDR1 and CDR2 are LNHNV and YYDKDF (reference sequence). The CDR3 has 15 residues. The CDR3, as DNA: TGTGCCACCAGCAGAGGACTAGACAACACCGGGGAGCTGTTTTTT. It translates to CATSRGLDNTGELFF.

This clone was seen once. V usage is TRBV4-3 and J usage is TRBJ2-7, with 9 bases lining up with TRBD1. Germline V gene lookup returns CDR1 LGHNA and CDR2 YSLEER. J was trimmed by 3 bases and V by 0 bases; bases with no gene match: 6. The CDR3 length is 16 residues. CDR3 coding DNA: TGCGCCAGCAGCCAAGATCCGGGACAGGGTTACTACGAGCAGTACTTC. Protein product: CASSQDPGQGYYEQYF.

The V gene is TRBV19, the J gene TRBJ1-5, with TRBD1 matching over 9 bases. This CDR3 is built from 13 residues. With V trimmed by 10 bases and J by 6 bases, 7 bases remained unmatched. Germline CDR1 and CDR2: LNHDA and SQIVND (reference sequence). The CDR3 bases are TGTGCCACCGACAGGGGGGGAGGTCAGCCCCAGCATTTT. Residues: CATDRGGGQPQHF. The entire variable domain, with the rest obtained from reference TRBV19 and TRBJ1-5, is as follows: DGGITQSPKYLFRKEGQNVTLSCEQNLNHDAMYWYRQDPGQGLRLIYYSQIVNDFQKGDIAEGYSVSREKKESFPLTVTSAQKNPTAFYLCATDRGGGQPQHFGDGTRLSIL.

CDR3 residues: CASSPWDSLLSEQYF. Here the CDR3 DNA reads TGTGCCAGCAGCCCTTGGGACAGTCTACTCTCCGAGCAGTACTTC. The rearrangement links TRBV7-2 to TRBJ2-7; 7 bases agree with TRBD1. V was pared by 5 bases and J by 6 bases, with 13 bases of the junction left unmatched. Germline-derived CDR1 and CDR2 are SGHTA and FQGNSA. CDR3 size: 15 residues.

The chain carries TRBV14 and TRBJ2-5; 9 bases match TRBD2. Germline trimming cut 6 bases from V and 1 base from J; bases unmatched to any gene: 6. Germline loops: CDR1 SGHDN, CDR2 FVKESK. This CDR3 contains 15 residues. The CDR3 nucleotides read TGTGCCAGCAGAGGGGGTAGCGGGAGCCAAGAGACCCAGTACTTC. Its protein is CASRGGSGSQETQYF.

CDR3 sequence reads: CASSLAALGGNEQFF. The CDR3 DNA follows: TGTGCCAGCAGCTTAGCAGCCTTGGGAGGTAATGAGCAGTTCTTC. V gene TRBV7-9 combines with J gene TRBJ2-1; tentative D call: TRBD2 (6 bases). The germline V gene has CDR1 SEHNR and CDR2 FQNEAQ (reference sequence). The CDR3 extends over 15 amino acids. V gave up 0 bases and J gave up 7 bases, with 13 bases separating them.

V and J are TRBV7-6 and TRBJ2-5; 9 bases agree with TRBD1. TRBJ2-7 explains the end of the DNA better; the J call may be wrong. The CDR3 loop spans 15 amino acids. CDR1 SGHVS and CDR2 FNYEAQ come from the germline V gene. CDR3 sequence (DNA): TGTGCCAGCAGCCGAAATCCGGGACAGGGCTACGAGCAGTACTTC. The encoded protein is CASSRNPGQGYEQYF.

V is TRBV29-1 and J is TRBJ2-2; D is unresolved. V was cut by 6 bases and J by 0 bases, with 11 bases left in between. In germline, CDR1 is SQVTM, CDR2 ANQGSEA. The length of the CDR3 is 14 residues. CDR3 sequence reads: CSVAKYSNTGELFF. As DNA, the CDR3 is TGCAGCGTCGCTAAGTACTCGAACACCGGGGAGCTGTTTTTT.

The table lists this clone with a few counts. The chain uses TRBV6-5 and TRBJ2-1; 7 bases fit TRBD2. Germline CDR1 is MNHEY and CDR2 is SVGAGI. V trimming: 7 bases; J trimming: 5 bases; junction bases outside the gene matches: 5. The CDR3 totals 13 residues. In DNA, the CDR3 is TGTGCCAGCACCCGGGGAGGGAACAATGAGCAGTTCTTC. As protein: CASTRGGNNEQFF.

The chain combines TRBV7-2 with TRBJ2-2; 8 bases agree with TRBD2. Germline loops: CDR1 SGHTA, CDR2 FQGNSA. This CDR3 has 16 amino acids. Losses at the gene ends were 3 bases for V and 7 bases for J; bases not matched to a gene: 10. CDR3 in amino acids: CASSFNRLAIGGELFF. The CDR3 region has the DNA TGTGCCAGCAGCTTCAACCGACTAGCGATTGGCGGGGAGCTGTTTTTT.

This chain uses TRBV11-3 with TRBJ2-1; D is ambiguous. The CDR3 has 13 residues. Deletions cut 0 bases from V and 8 bases from J, with 8 bases between. Germline values: CDR1 SGHNT, CDR2 YENEEA. The CDR3 here is CASSLEVSDEQFF. The CDR3 region has the DNA TGTGCCAGCAGCTTAGAGGTGAGCGATGAGCAGTTCTTC.

The V and J genes are TRBV5-3 and TRBJ2-1; 13 bases map to TRBD2. TRBV5-3 belongs to the ORF category, with a function that is uncertain. Trimming cost V 3 bases and J 0 bases; bases outside gene matches: 21. The CDR3 has 23 residues. The CDR3 sequence: CARSWTGTSGIITLPLSYNEQFF. CDR3 DNA sequence: TGTGCCAGAAGCTGGACCGGGACTAGCGGGATAATAACCCTCCCACTCTCCTACAATGAGCAGTTCTTC.

V and J are TRBV7-2 and TRBJ2-6; D gene uncertain. V lost 5 bases, J lost 0 bases, and 8 bases lay in between. Germline CDR1 reads SGHTA; CDR2 reads FQGNSA. The CDR3 is 15 residues long. The CDR3 region has the DNA TGTGCCAGCAGCGGCCACAGCTCTGGGGCCAACGTCCTGACTTTC. It is translated as CASSGHSSGANVLTF.

This rearrangement joins TRBV10-3 to TRBJ2-7, with a possible D match to TRBD1 (5 bases). V was clipped by 1 base and J by 5 bases, with 12 bases between them. Germline V CDR1 and CDR2: ENHRY, SYGVKD. The CDR3 contains 14 residues. The CDR3 DNA reads as TGTGCCATCAGTGAGTTGGCAGGGAACAACGAGCAGTACTTC. Its translation: CAISELAGNNEQYF.

The J gene is TRBJ1-1, the V gene TRBV7-8; 10 nucleotides align to TRBD1. In germline, CDR1 is SGHVS, CDR2 FQNEAQ. Unmatched junction bases numbered 5, after V lost 5 bases and J lost 2 bases. CDR3 length: 15 amino acids. CDR3 residues: CASSPRTGGNTEAFF. DNA of the CDR3: TGTGCCAGCAGCCCACGGACAGGGGGAAACACTGAAGCTTTCTTT.

V gene TRBV7-2 combines with J gene TRBJ2-2; D unresolved. Trimming cost V 1 base and J 4 bases, with 4 bases left between them. Germline values: CDR1 SGHTA, CDR2 FQGNSA. The CDR3 consists of 13 residues. The DNA for the CDR3 is TGTGCCAGCAGCTTAGACGGCACCGGGGAGCTGTTTTTT. Its protein is CASSLDGTGELFF. Full variable domain (missing parts from reference TRBV7-2 and TRBJ2-2): GAGVSQSPSNKVTEKGKDVELRCDPISGHTALYWYRQSLGQGLEFLIYFQGNSAPDKSGLPSDRFSAERTGGSVSTLTIQRTQQEDSAVYLCASSLDGTGELFFGEGSRLTVL.

The rearrangement uses TRBV7-3 and TRBJ1-1; TRBD1 matches at 7 bases. The CDR3 runs to 15 residues. The junction had 4 bases not matched to a gene; V was cut back by 2 bases and J by 1 base. Germline V gives CDR1 SGHTA, CDR2 FQGTGA. The CDR3 bases are TGTGCCAGCAGCTTAGAGGGGGCGAGGAACACTGAAGCTTTCTTT. Translating gives CASSLEGARNTEAFF.

J is TRBJ2-5 and V is TRBV5-4; TRBD2 is a possible D gene (5 bases). Germline V gene lookup returns CDR1 SGHNT and CDR2 YYREEE (reference sequence). The CDR3 runs to 16 residues. With 0 bases removed from V and 5 bases from J, the gap between germline ends came to 17 bases. Here the CDR3 DNA reads TGTGCCAGCAGCTTGGCCGGATTGGGAGTCGGTGAGACCCAGTACTTC. This codes for CASSLAGLGVGETQYF.

J is TRBJ1-2 and V is TRBV7-9; possible D gene TRBD1, 6 bases. From germline, CDR1 is SEHNR and CDR2 FQNEAQ (reference sequence). The length of the CDR3 is 13 residues. This CDR3 reads CSTTGLANYGYTF. CDR3 coding DNA: TGTTCCACTACAGGGCTCGCTAACTATGGCTACACCTTC. Full variable domain (outside the CDR3, taken from reference TRBV7-9 and TRBJ1-2): DTGVSQNPRHKITKRGQNVTFRCDPISEHNRLYWYRQTLGQGPEFLTYFQNEAQLEKSRLLSDRFSAERPKGSFSTLEIQRTEQGDSAMYLCSTTGLANYGYTFGSGTRLTVV.

This clone was counted only a few times. The chain uses TRBV2 and TRBJ1-5; D is undetermined. Germline V CDR1 and CDR2: SNHLY, FYNNEI. The CDR3 is made up of 17 amino acids. V was clipped by 6 bases and J by 0 bases, with 18 bases between them. CDR3 nucleotides: TGTGCCAGCAGCTCCCCCCCGAGCTACAGTAGCAATCAGCCCCAGCATTTT. Translation gives CASSSPPSYSSNQPQHF.

This clone was seen only a few times. The chain couples TRBV5-1 to TRBJ1-1; TRBD1 aligns across 8 bases. J gave up 3 bases and V 7 bases, and 11 bases lay outside the gene matches. Germline V gene data show CDR1 as SGHRS and CDR2 as YFSETQ. There are 15 residues in the CDR3. The CDR3 bases are TGCGCCAGCTCCTCAGGACAGGGAGGATACACTGAAGCTTTCTTT. Its protein product is CASSSGQGGYTEAFF.

This clone was counted only a few times. The rearrangement uses TRBV6-6 and TRBJ2-3, with TRBD1 identical over 8 bases. CDR3 length equals 12 residues. CDR1 and CDR2 from the germline V gene are MNHNY and SVGAGI (reference sequence). J gave up 4 bases and V 8 bases, and 2 bases lay outside the gene matches. The CDR3 here is CASDRGADTQYF. The CDR3 region has the DNA TGTGCCAGCGACAGGGGCGCAGATACGCAGTATTTT.

The gene calls are TRBV4-2 and TRBJ2-5; D is perhaps TRBD1 (5 bases). V lost 1 base, J lost 1 base, and 7 bases lay in between. CDR3 length: 14 residues. CDR1 LGHNA and CDR2 YNFKEQ come from the germline V gene. DNA of the CDR3: TGTGCCAGCAGCCAAGGACAGAGCCAAGAGACCCAGTACTTC. Amino acid sequence: CASSQGQSQETQYF.

This CDR3 is CASSRAGGGTTNEKLFF. CDR3 DNA sequence: TGTGCCAGCAGCAGGGCTGGAGGAGGGACAACTAATGAAAAACTGTTTTTT. The genes are TRBV5-4 and TRBJ1-4, with D uncertain. V shed 4 bases and J shed 0 bases, with 16 bases lying between them. Germline V gene data show CDR1 as SGHNT and CDR2 as YYREEE (reference sequence). The CDR3 runs to 17 residues.